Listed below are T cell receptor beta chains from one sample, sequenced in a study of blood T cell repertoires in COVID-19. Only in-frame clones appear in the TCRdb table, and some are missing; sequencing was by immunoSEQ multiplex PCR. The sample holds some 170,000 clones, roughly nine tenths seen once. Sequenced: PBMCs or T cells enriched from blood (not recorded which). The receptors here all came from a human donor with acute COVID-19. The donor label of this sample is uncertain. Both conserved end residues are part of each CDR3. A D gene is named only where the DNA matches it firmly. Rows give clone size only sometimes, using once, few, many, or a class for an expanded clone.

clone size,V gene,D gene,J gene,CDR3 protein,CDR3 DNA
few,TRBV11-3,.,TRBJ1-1,CASKAGWNTEAFF,TGTGCCAGCAAGGCAGGCTGGAACACTGAAGCTTTCTTT
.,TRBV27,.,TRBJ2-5,CASSLRPVREGETQYF,TGTGCCAGCAGTTTAAGGCCAGTTAGAGAGGGAGAGACCCAGTACTTC
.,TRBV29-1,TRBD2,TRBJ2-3,CSFEGAGGRSDTQYF,TGCAGCTTTGAGGGAGCGGGGGGGCGGTCAGATACGCAGTATTTT
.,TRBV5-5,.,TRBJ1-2,CASSLSGSGYGYTF,TGTGCCAGCAGCTTGTCGGGCAGCGGGTATGGCTACACCTTC
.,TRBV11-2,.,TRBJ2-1,CASSFKLGNEQFF,TGTGCCAGCAGCTTTAAACTTGGCAATGAGCAGTTCTTC
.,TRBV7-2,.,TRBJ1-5,CASSPRSVTVSNQPQHF,TGTGCCAGCAGCCCGCGGAGTGTGACAGTAAGCAATCAGCCCCAGCATTTT
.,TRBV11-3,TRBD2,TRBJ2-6,CASSPRPRGGSGANVLTF,TGTGCCAGCAGCCCTCGCCCGCGGGGAGGGTCCGGGGCCAACGTCCTGACTTTC
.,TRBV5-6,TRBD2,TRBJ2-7,CASSLLLGTSVDEQYF,TGTGCCAGCAGCTTGTTATTAGGGACTAGCGTGGACGAGCAGTACTTC
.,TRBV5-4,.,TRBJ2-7,CASSLEGAGSYEQYF,TGTGCCAGCAGCTTGGAAGGGGCCGGCTCCTACGAGCAGTACTTC
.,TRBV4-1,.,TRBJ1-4,CASSQDLGGDEKLFF,TGCGCCAGCAGCCAAGATCTGGGTGGAGATGAAAAACTGTTTTTT
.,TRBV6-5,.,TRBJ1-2,CASSSRRVANYGYTF,TGTGCCAGCAGCTCTCGCCGGGTAGCTAACTATGGCTACACCTTC
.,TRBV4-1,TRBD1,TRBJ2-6,CASSWTGIIAAGANVLTF,TGCGCCAGCAGTTGGACAGGGATTATAGCGGCTGGGGCCAACGTCCTGACTTTC
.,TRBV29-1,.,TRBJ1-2,CSVEQGNGYTF,TGCAGCGTTGAACAGGGGAATGGCTACACCTTC
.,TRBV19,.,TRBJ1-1,CASTTTRGPEAFF,TGTGCCAGTACTACGACAAGGGGCCCTGAAGCTTTCTTT
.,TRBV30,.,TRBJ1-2,CAWSEGGGNYGYTF,TGTGCCTGGAGTGAAGGGGGAGGGAACTATGGCTACACCTTC
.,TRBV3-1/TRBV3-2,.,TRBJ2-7,CASSQGFIRDSSYEQYF,TGTGCCAGCAGTCAGGGTTTCATCCGAGACAGTTCCTACGAGCAGTACTTC
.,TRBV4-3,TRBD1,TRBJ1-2,CASSQVMGTGGFGGYTF,TGCGCCAGCAGCCAAGTTATGGGGACAGGGGGATTCGGGGGCTACACCTTC
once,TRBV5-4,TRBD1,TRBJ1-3,CASSTRTGGTGNTIYF,TGTGCCAGCAGCACGCGGACAGGGGGGACTGGAAACACCATATATTTT
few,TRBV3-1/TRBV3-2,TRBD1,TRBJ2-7,CASSDGTGGSYEQYF,TGTGCCAGCAGCGACGGGACAGGGGGTTCCTACGAGCAGTACTTC
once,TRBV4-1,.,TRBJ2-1,CASSLLSGRDFMDEQFF,TGCGCCAGCAGCCTCCTATCAGGCCGGGATTTTATGGATGAGCAGTTCTTC
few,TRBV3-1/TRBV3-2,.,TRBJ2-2,CASSQALSSNTGELFF,TGTGCCAGCAGCCAAGCTTTGTCCTCGAACACCGGGGAGCTGTTTTTT
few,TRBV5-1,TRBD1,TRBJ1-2,CASSSGTDYGYTF,TGCGCCAGCAGCTCAGGGACAGACTATGGCTACACCTTC
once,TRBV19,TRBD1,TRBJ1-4,CASRRTGEVEKLFF,TGTGCCAGTAGGAGGACAGGGGAGGTGGAAAAACTGTTTTTT
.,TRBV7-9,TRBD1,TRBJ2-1,CASSPDRGMGNEQFF,TGTGCCAGCAGCCCCGACAGGGGGATGGGGAATGAGCAGTTCTTC
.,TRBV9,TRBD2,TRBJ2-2,CASSVRLAATGELFF,TGTGCCAGCAGCGTAAGACTAGCAGCCACCGGGGAGCTGTTTTTT
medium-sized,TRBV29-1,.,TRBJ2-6,CSVENSPPSGANVLTF,TGCAGCGTTGAAAACAGCCCCCCCTCTGGGGCCAACGTCCTGACTTTC
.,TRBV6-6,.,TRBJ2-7,CASSYRGEQYF,TGTGCCAGCAGTTACAGAGGGGAGCAGTACTTC
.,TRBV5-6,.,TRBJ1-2,CASSSGQILFYGYTF,TGTGCCAGCAGTTCTGGACAGATTCTATTCTATGGCTACACCTTC
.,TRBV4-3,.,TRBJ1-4,CASSQITAGEKLFF,TGCGCCAGCAGCCAAATCACGGCGGGGGAAAAACTGTTTTTT
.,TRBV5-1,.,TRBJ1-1,CASSLGGRRGTEAFF,TGCGCCAGCAGCTTGGGAGGTCGCCGGGGCACTGAAGCTTTCTTT
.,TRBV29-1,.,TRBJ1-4,CSVAGSHGEKLFF,TGCAGCGTTGCAGGGTCGCATGGGGAAAAACTGTTTTTT
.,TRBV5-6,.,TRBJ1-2,CASSLADRDQGYGYTF,TGTGCCAGCAGCTTGGCCGATAGGGATCAGGGCTATGGCTACACCTTC
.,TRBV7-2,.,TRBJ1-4,CASSLGRQGLGKLFF,TGTGCCAGCAGCTTAGGCCGGCAGGGGTTGGGGAAACTGTTTTTT
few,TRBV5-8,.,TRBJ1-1,CASSLRGNTEAFF,TGTGCCAGCAGCTTGAGGGGAAACACTGAAGCTTTCTTT
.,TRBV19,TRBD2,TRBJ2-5,CASSQRGAGQETQYF,TGTGCCAGTAGTCAGCGGGGAGCAGGGCAAGAGACCCAGTACTTC
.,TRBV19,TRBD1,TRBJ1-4,CASSMHRGPNEKLFF,TGTGCCAGTAGTATGCACAGGGGGCCTAATGAAAAACTGTTTTTT
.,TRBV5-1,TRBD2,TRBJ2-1,CASSLAPQRGGPSSYNEQFF,TGCGCCAGCAGCTTGGCCCCACAGCGGGGGGGCCCGAGCTCCTACAATGAGCAGTTCTTC
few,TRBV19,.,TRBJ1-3,CASSGAVGNTIYF,TGTGCCAGTTCAGGGGCCGTTGGAAACACCATATATTTT
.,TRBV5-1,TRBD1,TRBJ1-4,CASSTDRGEKLFF,TGCGCCAGCAGCACCGACAGGGGTGAAAAACTGTTTTTT
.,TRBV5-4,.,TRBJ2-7,CASSLGPRHSYEQYF,TGTGCCAGCAGCTTGGGGCCGCGACATAGCTACGAGCAGTACTTC
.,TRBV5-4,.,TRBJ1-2,CASSFVGRANYGYTF,TGTGCCAGCAGCTTCGTGGGCCGAGCTAACTATGGCTACACCTTC
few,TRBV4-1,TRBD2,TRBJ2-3,CASSPGGASDTQYF,TGCGCCAGCAGCCCCGGGGGGGCGTCAGATACGCAGTATTTT
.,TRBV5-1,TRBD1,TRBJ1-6,CASSVEGQGDSPLHF,TGCGCCAGCAGCGTCGAGGGACAGGGGGATTCACCCCTCCACTTT
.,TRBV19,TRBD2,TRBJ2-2,CASSGGADTGELFF,TGTGCCAGTAGCGGGGGGGCGGACACCGGGGAGCTGTTTTTT
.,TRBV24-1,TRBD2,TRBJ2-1,CATGGDGPYNEQFF,TGTGCCACCGGGGGGGACGGACCTTACAATGAGCAGTTCTTC
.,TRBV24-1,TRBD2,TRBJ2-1,CATSDFTQSGGEQFF,TGTGCCACCAGTGATTTTACCCAGTCGGGGGGTGAGCAGTTCTTC
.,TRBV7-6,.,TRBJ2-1,CASSRERLTRSEQFF,TGTGCCAGCAGCCGGGAGCGACTAACTCGGAGTGAGCAGTTCTTC
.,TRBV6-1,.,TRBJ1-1,CASSESGKAEAFF,TGTGCCAGCAGTGAATCCGGGAAGGCTGAAGCTTTCTTT
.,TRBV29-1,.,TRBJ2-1,CSVEYGEQFF,TGCAGCGTTGAATACGGTGAGCAGTTCTTC
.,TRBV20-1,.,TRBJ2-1,CSASNSNEQFF,TGCAGTGCTAGTAACAGCAATGAGCAGTTCTTC